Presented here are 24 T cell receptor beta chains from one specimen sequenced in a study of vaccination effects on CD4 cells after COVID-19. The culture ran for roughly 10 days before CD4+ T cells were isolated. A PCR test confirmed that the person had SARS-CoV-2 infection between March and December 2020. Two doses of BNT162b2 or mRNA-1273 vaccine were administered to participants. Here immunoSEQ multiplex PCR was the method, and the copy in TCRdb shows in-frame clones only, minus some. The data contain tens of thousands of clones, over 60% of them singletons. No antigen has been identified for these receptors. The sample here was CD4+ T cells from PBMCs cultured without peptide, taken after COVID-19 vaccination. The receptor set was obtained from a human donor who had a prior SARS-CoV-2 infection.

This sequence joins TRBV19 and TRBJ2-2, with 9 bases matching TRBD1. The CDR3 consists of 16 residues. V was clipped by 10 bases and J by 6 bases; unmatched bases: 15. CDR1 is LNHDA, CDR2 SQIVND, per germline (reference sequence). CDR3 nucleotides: TGTGCCACCTCCGGGACAGGGAGAGCGTTCGCCGGGGAGCTGTTTTTT. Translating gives CATSGTGRAFAGELFF.

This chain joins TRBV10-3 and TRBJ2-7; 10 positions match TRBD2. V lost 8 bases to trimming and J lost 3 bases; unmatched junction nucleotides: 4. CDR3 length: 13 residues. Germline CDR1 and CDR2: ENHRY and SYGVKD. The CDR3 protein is CAIRTSGDYEQYF. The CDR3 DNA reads TGTGCCATCCGTACTAGCGGGGACTACGAGCAGTACTTC.

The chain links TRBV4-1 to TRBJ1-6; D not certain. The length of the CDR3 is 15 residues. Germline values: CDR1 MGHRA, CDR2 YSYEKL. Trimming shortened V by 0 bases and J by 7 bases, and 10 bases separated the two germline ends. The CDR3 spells CASSQERVGNSPLHF. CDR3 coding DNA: TGCGCCAGCAGCCAAGAAAGGGTGGGCAATTCACCCCTCCACTTT.

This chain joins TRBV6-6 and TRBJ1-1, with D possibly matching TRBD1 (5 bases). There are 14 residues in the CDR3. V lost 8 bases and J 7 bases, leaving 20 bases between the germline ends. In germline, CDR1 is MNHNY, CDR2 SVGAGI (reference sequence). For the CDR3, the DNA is TGTGCCAGCCGTTCCGAGGGGACCTGGGATGAAGCTTTCTTT. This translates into CASRSEGTWDEAFF.

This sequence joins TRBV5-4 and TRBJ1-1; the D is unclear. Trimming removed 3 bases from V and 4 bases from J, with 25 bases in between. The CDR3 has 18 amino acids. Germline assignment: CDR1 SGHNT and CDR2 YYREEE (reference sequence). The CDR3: CASSSSSRRSLGPTEAFF. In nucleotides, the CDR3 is TGTGCCAGCAGCTCAAGCTCTAGACGGAGCCTTGGCCCCACTGAAGCTTTCTTT.

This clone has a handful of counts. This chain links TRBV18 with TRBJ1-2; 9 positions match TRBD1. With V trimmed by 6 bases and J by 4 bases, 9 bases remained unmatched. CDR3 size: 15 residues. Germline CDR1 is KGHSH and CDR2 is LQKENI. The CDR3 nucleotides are TGTGCCAGCTCGACGACAGGGGGGAACTCCTATGGCTACACCTTC. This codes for CASSTTGGNSYGYTF.

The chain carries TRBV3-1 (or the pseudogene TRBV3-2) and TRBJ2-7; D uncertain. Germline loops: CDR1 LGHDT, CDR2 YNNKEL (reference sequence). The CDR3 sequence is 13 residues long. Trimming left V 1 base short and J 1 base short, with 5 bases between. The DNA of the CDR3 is TGTGCCAGCAGCCAAGGCCCGTCCTACGAGCAGTACTTC. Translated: CASSQGPSYEQYF.

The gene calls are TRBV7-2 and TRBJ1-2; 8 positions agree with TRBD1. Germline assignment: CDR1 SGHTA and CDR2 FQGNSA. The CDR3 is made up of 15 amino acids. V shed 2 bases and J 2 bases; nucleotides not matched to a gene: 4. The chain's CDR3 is CASSLSRDRNYGYTF. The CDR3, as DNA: TGTGCCAGCAGCTTATCCAGGGACAGGAACTATGGCTACACCTTC.

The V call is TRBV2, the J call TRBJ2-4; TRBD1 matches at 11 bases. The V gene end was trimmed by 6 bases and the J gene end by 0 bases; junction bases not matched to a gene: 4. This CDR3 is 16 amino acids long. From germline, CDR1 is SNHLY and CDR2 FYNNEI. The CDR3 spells CASRGGQGGAKNIQYF. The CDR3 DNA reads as TGTGCCAGCAGGGGGGGACAGGGGGGAGCCAAAAACATTCAGTACTTC. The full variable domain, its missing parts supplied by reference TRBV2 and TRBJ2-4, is EPEVTQTPSHQVTQMGQEVILRCVPISNHLYFYWYRQILGQKVEFLVSFYNNEISEKSEIFDDQFSVERPDGSNFTLKIRSTKLEDSAMYFCASRGGQGGAKNIQYFGAGTRLSVL.

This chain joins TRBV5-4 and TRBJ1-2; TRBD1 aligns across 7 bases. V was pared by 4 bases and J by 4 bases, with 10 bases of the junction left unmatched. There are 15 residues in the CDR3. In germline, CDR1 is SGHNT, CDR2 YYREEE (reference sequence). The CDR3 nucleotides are TGTGCCAGCAGCCCTGACAGGGTGCGCGTCTATGGCTACACCTTC. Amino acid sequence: CASSPDRVRVYGYTF.

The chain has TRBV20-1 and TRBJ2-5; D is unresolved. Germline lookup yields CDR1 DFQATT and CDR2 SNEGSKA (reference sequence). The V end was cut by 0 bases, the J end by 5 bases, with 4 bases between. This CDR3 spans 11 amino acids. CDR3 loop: CSAREVETQYF. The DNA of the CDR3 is TGCAGTGCTAGAGAGGTGGAGACCCAGTACTTC.

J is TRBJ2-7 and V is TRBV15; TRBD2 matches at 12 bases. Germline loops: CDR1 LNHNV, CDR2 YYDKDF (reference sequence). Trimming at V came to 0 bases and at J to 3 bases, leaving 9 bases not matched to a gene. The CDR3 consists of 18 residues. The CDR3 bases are TGTGCCACCAGCAGAGATCGGACTAGCGGGACGCCGATCTACGAGCAGTACTTC. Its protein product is CATSRDRTSGTPIYEQYF. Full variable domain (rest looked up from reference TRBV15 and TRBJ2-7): DAMVIQNPRYQVTQFGKPVTLSCSQTLNHNVMYWYQQKSSQAPKLLFHYYDKDFNNEADTPDNFQSRRPNTSFCFLDIRSPGLGDTAMYLCATSRDRTSGTPIYEQYFGPGTRLTVT.

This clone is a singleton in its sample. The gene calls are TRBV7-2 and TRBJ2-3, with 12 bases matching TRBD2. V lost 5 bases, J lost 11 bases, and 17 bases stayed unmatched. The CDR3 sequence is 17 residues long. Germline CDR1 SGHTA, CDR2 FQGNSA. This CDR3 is CASSHKPGLAGQGGQYF. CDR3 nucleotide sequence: TGTGCCAGCAGCCATAAACCGGGACTAGCGGGTCAAGGGGGGCAGTATTTT.

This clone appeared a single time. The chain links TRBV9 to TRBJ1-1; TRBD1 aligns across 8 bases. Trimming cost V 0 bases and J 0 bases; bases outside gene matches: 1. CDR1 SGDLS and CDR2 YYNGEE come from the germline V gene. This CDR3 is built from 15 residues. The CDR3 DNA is TGTGCCAGCAGCGTAGGGACAGGGATGAACACTGAAGCTTTCTTT. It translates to CASSVGTGMNTEAFF. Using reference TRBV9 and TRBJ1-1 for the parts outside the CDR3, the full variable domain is DSGVTQTPKHLITATGQRVTLRCSPRSGDLSVYWYQQSLDQGLQFLIQYYNGEERAKGNILERFSAQQFPDLHSELNLSSLELGDSALYFCASSVGTGMNTEAFFGQGTRLTVV.

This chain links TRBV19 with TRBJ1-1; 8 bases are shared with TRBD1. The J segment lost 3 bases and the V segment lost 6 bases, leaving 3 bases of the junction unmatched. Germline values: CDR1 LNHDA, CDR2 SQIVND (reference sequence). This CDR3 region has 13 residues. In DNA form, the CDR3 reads TGTGCCAGTAGCATGACAGGGGACACTGAAGCTTTCTTT. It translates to CASSMTGDTEAFF. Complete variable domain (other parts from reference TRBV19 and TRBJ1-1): DGGITQSPKYLFRKEGQNVTLSCEQNLNHDAMYWYRQDPGQGLRLIYYSQIVNDFQKGDIAEGYSVSREKKESFPLTVTSAQKNPTAFYLCASSMTGDTEAFFGQGTRLTVV.

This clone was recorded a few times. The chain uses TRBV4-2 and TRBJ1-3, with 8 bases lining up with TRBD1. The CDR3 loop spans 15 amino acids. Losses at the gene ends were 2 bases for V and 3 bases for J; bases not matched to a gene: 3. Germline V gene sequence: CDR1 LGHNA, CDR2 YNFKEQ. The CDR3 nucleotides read TGTGCCAGCAGCCAATTAGACAGGGGTGGAAACACCATATATTTT. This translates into CASSQLDRGGNTIYF.

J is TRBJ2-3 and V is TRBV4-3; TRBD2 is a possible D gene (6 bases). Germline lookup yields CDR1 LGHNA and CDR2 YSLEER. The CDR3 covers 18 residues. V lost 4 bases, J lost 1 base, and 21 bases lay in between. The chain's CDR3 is CASSPRTSGRARTDTQYF. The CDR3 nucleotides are TGCGCCAGCAGCCCCAGAACCAGCGGGCGAGCACGCACAGATACGCAGTATTTT.

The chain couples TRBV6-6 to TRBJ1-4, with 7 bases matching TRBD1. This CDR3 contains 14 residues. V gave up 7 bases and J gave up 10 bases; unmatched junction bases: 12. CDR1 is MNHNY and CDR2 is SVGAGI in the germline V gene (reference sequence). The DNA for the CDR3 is TGTGCCAGCACCATAAAGGCGGCAGGGGGAAAACTGTTTTTT. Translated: CASTIKAAGGKLFF.

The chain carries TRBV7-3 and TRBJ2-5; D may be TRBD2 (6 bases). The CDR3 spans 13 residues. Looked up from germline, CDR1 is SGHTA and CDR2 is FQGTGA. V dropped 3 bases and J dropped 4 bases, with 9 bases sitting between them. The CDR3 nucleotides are TGTGCCAGCAGCTTCGGGACTGTAGAGACCCAGTACTTC. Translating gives CASSFGTVETQYF. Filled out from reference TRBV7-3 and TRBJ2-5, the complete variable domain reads GAGVSQTPSNKVTEKGKYVELRCDPISGHTALYWYRQSLGQGPEFLIYFQGTGAADDSGLPNDRFFAVRPEGSVSTLKIQRTERGDSAVYLCASSFGTVETQYFGPGTRLLVL.

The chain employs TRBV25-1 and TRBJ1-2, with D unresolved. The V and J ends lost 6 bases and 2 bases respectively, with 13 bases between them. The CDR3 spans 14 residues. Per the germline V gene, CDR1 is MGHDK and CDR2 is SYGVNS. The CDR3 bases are TGTGCCAGCAGAGAGGCGGGCGGAAACTATGGCTACACCTTC. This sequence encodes CASREAGGNYGYTF.

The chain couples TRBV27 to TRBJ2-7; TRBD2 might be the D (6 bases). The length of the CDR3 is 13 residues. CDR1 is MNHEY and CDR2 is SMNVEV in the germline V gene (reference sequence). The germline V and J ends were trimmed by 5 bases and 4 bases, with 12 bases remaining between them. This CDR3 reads CASSRDWRYEQYF. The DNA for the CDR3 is TGTGCCAGCAGTCGGGACTGGAGATACGAGCAGTACTTC.

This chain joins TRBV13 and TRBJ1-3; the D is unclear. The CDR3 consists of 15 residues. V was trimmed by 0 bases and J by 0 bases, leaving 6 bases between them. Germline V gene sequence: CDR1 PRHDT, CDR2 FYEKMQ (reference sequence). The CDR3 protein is CASSLGVSSGNTIYF. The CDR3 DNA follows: TGTGCCAGCAGCTTAGGGGTCAGCTCTGGAAACACCATATATTTT.

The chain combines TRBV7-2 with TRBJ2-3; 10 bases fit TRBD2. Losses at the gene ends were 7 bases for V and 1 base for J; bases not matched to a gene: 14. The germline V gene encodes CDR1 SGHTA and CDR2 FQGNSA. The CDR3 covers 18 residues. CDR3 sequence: CASTPEEDLAGGTDTQYF. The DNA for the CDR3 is TGTGCCAGCACCCCCGAGGAAGATCTAGCGGGGGGCACAGATACGCAGTATTTT.

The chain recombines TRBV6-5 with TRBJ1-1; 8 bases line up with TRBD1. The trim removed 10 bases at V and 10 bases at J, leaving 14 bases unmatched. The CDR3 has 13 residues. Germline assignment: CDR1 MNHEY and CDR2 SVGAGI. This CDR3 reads CAITDRASFGAFF. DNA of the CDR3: TGTGCCATCACGGACAGGGCCAGCTTTGGAGCTTTCTTT.